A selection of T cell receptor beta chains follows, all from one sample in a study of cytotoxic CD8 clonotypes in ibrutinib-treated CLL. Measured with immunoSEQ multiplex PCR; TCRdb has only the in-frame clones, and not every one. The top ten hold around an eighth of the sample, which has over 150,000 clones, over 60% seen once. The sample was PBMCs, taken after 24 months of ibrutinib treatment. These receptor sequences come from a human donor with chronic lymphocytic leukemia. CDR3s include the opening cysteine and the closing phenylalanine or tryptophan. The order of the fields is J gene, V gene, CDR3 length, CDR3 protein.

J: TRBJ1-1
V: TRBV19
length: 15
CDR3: CASSIRAGQGAEAFF

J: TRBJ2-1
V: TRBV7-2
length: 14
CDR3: CASSGTPSYNEQFF

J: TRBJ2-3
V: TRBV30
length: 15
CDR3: CAWIVLAGGLDTQYF

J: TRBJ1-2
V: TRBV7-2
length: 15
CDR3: CASSSADWGYYGYTF

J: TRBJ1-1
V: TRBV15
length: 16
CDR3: CATSTLEGAMNTEAFF

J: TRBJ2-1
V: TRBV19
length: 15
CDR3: CASTPRGGSEYEQFF

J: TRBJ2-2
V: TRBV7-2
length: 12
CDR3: CASSSGTGELFF

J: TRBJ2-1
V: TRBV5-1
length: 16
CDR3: CASSLGLAGVYNEQFF

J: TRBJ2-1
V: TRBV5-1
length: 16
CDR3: CASSGTSGSSYNEQFF

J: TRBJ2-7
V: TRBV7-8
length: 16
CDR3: CASSSKLQGADYEQYF

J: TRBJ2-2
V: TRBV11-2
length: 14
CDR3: CASSLVRNTGELFF

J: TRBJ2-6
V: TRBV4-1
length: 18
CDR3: CASSQELAGGSGANVLTF

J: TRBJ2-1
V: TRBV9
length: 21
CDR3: CASSGTLAGGRPTGTYNEQFF

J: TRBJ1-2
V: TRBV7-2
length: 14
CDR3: CASNSGQGDYGYTF

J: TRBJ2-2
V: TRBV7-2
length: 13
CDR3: CASSHTGAGELFF

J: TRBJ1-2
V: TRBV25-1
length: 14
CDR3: CASRMTGPDYGYTF

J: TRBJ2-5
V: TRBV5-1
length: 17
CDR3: CASSLGWTSGAQETQYF

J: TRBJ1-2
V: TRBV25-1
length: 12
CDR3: CASRAGSNGYTF

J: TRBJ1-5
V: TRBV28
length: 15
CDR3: CASSLGGIGNQPQHF

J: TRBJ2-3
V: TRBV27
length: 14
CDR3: CASSLLLAVDTQYF

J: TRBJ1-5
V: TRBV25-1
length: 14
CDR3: CASSGALGNQPQHF

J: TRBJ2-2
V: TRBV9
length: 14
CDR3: CASSVAGYTGELFF

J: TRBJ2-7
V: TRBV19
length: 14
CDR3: CASSMGGIGREQYF

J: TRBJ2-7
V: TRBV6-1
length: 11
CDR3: CASSLSFVQYF

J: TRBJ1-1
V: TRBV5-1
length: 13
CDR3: CASSPRTYTEAFF

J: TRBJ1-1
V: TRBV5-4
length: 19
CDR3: CASSPTGGARLGWDTEAFF

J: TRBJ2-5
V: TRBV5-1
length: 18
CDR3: CASSLSPPGTSGQETQYF

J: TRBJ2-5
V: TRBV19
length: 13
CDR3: CASSEQGQETQYF

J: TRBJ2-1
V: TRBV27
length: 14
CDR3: CASSRTSPFREQFF

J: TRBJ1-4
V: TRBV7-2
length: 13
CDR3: CASSPGPNEKLFF

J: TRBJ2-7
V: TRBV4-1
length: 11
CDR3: CASSQGLEQYF

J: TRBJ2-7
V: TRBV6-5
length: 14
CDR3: CASSYRQDAYEQYF

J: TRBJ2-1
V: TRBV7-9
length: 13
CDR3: CASSQDGHNEQFF

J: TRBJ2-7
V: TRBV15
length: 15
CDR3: CATSRDRGGWDGQYF

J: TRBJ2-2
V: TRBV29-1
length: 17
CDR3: CSVGGSGRATNTGELFF

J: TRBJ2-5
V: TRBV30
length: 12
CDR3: CAWRAGGSTQYF

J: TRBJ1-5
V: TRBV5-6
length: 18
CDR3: CASSLASQGVYSNQPQHF

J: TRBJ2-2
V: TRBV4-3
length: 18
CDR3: CASSQGGFAGVGPGELFF

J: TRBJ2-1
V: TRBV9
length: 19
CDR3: CASSDPTGRRAPSYNEQFF

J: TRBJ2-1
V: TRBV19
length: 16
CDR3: CASKRLAGGSYNEQFF

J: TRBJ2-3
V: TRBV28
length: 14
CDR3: CASSFSLGRDTQYF

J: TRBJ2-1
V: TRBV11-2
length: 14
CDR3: CASSLTSLYNEQFF

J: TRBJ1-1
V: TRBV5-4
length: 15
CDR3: CASSLGGLVNTEAFF

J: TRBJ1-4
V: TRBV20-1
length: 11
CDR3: CSANSGEKLFF

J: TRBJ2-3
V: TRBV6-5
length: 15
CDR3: CASRQRGLAGDTQYF

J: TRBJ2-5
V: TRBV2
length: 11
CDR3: CAVEGWETQYF

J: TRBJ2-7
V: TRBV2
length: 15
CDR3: CASSEAGQSSYEQYF

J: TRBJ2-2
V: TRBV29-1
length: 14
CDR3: CSVGIRGETGELFF

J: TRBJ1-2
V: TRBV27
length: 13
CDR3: CASSLTSNYGYTF

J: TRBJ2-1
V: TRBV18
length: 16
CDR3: CASSPPREPNWNEQFF

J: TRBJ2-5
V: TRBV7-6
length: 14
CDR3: CASSLVGGAETQYF

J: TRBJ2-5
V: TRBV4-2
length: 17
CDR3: CASSPLIGGGGEETQYF

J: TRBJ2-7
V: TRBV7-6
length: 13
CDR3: CASSLIREGMEYF

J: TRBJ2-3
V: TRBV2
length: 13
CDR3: CASSGGDTATQYF

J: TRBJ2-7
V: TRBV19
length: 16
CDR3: CASSPQTSGSGYEQYF